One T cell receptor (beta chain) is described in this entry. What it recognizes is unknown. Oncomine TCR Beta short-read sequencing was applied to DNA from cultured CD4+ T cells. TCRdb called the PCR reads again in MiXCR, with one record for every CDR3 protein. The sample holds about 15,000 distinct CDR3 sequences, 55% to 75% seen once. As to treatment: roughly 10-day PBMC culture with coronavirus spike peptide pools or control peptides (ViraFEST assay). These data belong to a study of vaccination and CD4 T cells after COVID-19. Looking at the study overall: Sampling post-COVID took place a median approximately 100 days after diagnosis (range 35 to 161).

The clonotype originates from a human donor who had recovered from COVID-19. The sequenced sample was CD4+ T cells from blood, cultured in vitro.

As DNA, the CDR3 is TGCGCCAGCAGTGCGCAGCGGATGAACACCGGGGAGCTGTTTTTT. Encoded protein: CASSAQRMNTGELFF. The J gene is TRBJ2-2, the V gene TRBV10-1; tentatively, D is TRBD2 (5 bases). The V end was cut by 4 bases, the J end by 1 base, with 10 bases between. The CDR3 consists of 15 residues. Germline values: CDR1 WNHNN, CDR2 SYGVQD (reference sequence).